This TCR beta chain stems from a study of T cell repertoires in cytomegalovirus infection. Across the study: Researchers turned to recently identified HLA-C-restricted CMV epitopes as well as well-studied HLA-B-restricted ones. CMV infection and matching HLA type were both indicated by public TCR beta signatures.

This clonotype has just a few counts. Its target is not known. TCRdb reprocessed the reads via MiXCR and lists one record per CDR3 protein. The profile covers some 940,000 distinct CDR3 sequences, with less than 40% appearing a single time and over 11% taken by the ten largest. V was clipped by 3 bases and J by 7 bases; unmatched bases: 11. There are 15 residues in the CDR3. From germline, CDR1 is LGHNT and CDR2 FRNRAP. Notes on the study in general: Adding up the frequency of public TCR beta families identified people who carried CMV plus the relevant HLA. HLA-C-restricted, CMV-specific TCR beta clonotypes were dominant ex vivo.

This chain connects TRBV12-5 to TRBJ2-7, with TRBD2 matching 8 bases. The clonotype was recovered from a human donor in good health (CMV status not recorded). Some clones in this sample may be carry-over from other donors' samples. Sequencing was performed on cultured CD8+ T cells from PBMCs, taken from culture after CMV antigen stimulation. CDR3 sequence (DNA): TGTGCTAGTGGTTTCGTAGCAGCGGGGGTTTCGGAGCAGTACTTC. It specifies CASGFVAAGVSEQYF.